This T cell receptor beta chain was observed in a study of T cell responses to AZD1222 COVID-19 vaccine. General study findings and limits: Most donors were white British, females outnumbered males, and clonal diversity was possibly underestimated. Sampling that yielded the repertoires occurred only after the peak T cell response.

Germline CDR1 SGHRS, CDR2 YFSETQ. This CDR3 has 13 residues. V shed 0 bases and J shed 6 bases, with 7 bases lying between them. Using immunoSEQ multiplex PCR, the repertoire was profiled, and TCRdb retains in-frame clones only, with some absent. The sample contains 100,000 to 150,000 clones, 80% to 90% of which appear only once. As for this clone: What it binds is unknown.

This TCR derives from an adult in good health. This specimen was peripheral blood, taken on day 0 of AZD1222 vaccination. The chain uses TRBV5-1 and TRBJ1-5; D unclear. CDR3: CASSLDTAQPQHF. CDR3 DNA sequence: TGCGCCAGCAGCTTGGATACGGCTCAGCCCCAGCATTTT.